Below are 32 T cell receptor beta chains sequenced from a single sample in a study of monozygotic twins with inflammatory bowel disease. TCRdb derives one entry per CDR3 protein from the 5' RACE reads, leaving out DNA. The sample has 440,000 or so distinct CDR3 sequences, and its top ten clones hold 2% to 2.5%. Sequencing was carried out using blood. All receptors come from a human donor with ulcerative colitis or Crohn's disease, or a healthy co-twin of an affected twin (not recorded which).

V and J are TRBV20-1 and TRBJ2-5. The CDR3 is 16 residues long. Per germline, CDR1 DFQATT and CDR2 SNEGSKA (reference sequence). The CDR3 reads CSARVVILQPEETQYF.

The chain links TRBV6-5 to TRBJ2-5; the D call from TCRdb, TRBD1, cannot be confirmed without DNA. This CDR3 comprises 13 residues. Germline V CDR1 and CDR2: MNHEY, SVGAGI. The CDR3 region is CASSPEAGRTQYF.

The chain couples TRBV15 to TRBJ2-6; TCRdb's assignment of TRBD1 cannot be checked, as there is no DNA. The CDR3 consists of 15 residues. Germline-derived CDR1 and CDR2 are LNHNV and YYDKDF (reference sequence). The CDR3 loop reads CATSGAGTGANVLTF. Filled out from reference TRBV15 and TRBJ2-6, the complete variable domain reads DAMVIQNPRYQVTQFGKPVTLSCSQTLNHNVMYWYQQKSSQAPKLLFHYYDKDFNNEADTPDNFQSRRPNTSFCFLDIRSPGLGDTAMYLCATSGAGTGANVLTFGAGSRLTVL.

The chain combines TRBV6-6 with TRBJ1-5; TCRdb outputs TRBD1, but without DNA this stays unchecked. The germline V gene encodes CDR1 MNHNY and CDR2 SVGAGI (reference sequence). The CDR3 consists of 14 residues. The CDR3 sequence: CASSHRGSNQPQHF.

J is TRBJ1-2 and V is TRBV7-9; lacking DNA, the TRBD1 call made by TCRdb goes unchecked. Germline V lookup: CDR1 SEHNR, CDR2 FQNEAQ (reference sequence). The CDR3 contains 12 residues. The CDR3 sequence: CASSSTGSGYTF.

V is TRBV30 and J is TRBJ2-6; TCRdb proposes TRBD1, but this gene call is untestable without DNA. The CDR3 is made up of 12 amino acids. Germline V gives CDR1 GTSNPN, CDR2 SVGIG (reference sequence). CDR3 region: CAWYRGDNVLTF.

The chain recombines TRBV5-5 with TRBJ2-7; TCRdb selects TRBD1, and the lack of DNA leaves this call unchecked. Germline lookup yields CDR1 SGHKS and CDR2 YYEKEE (reference sequence). The CDR3 consists of 13 residues. CDR3 sequence: CASSTRDGYEQYF.

The CDR3 region is CASSLGAGQKPQHF. The rearrangement joins TRBV7-2 to TRBJ1-5; the TCRdb D gene call, TRBD1, has no DNA to confirm it. This CDR3 comprises 14 residues. The germline V gene encodes CDR1 SGHTA and CDR2 FQGNSA.

V usage is TRBV30 and J usage is TRBJ2-5; lacking DNA, the TRBD2 call made by TCRdb goes unchecked. Germline V lookup: CDR1 GTSNPN, CDR2 SVGIG (reference sequence). The CDR3 runs 11 residues. This chain's CDR3 is CACGLVETQYF.

V gene TRBV3-1 combines with J gene TRBJ2-7; TCRdb reports TRBD2, a call that lacks DNA to check it against. The CDR3 consists of 17 residues. CDR1 is LGHDT and CDR2 is YNNKEL in the germline V gene (reference sequence). CDR3 region: CASSQEASGGPWDEQYF.

The chain combines TRBV7-2 with TRBJ2-3; the TCRdb D gene call, TRBD2, has no DNA to confirm it. This CDR3 is built from 15 residues. Germline V gives CDR1 SGHTA, CDR2 FQGNSA. The CDR3 protein is CASSSGGLYTDTQYF.

This chain uses TRBV7-9 with TRBJ1-1. The V gene's germline CDR1 is SEHNR and CDR2 FQNEAQ (reference sequence). The CDR3 has 11 residues. CDR3 region: CASLTGTEAFF. Full variable domain (missing parts from reference TRBV7-9 and TRBJ1-1): DTGVSQNPRHKITKRGQNVTFRCDPISEHNRLYWYRQTLGQGPEFLTYFQNEAQLEKSRLLSDRFSAERPKGSFSTLEIQRTEQGDSAMYLCASLTGTEAFFGQGTRLTVV.

The chain combines TRBV7-8 with TRBJ2-1. Germline CDR1 SGHVS, CDR2 FQNEAQ. The CDR3 length is 11 residues. The CDR3 spells CASSLRYEQFF.

The V gene is TRBV30, the J gene TRBJ2-7. Looked up from germline, CDR1 is GTSNPN and CDR2 is SVGIG (reference sequence). This CDR3 comprises 13 residues. Here the CDR3 reads CAWSVGSLYEQYF.

This sequence joins TRBV27 and TRBJ2-7; TCRdb proposes TRBD2, but this gene call is untestable without DNA. The CDR3 is made up of 15 amino acids. Germline CDR1 and CDR2: MNHEY and SMNVEV (reference sequence). The CDR3 reads CASSLSGSREAKAYF.

The gene calls are TRBV13 and TRBJ2-3; the TRBD1 assignment by TCRdb is unverifiable without DNA. This CDR3 is built from 14 residues. Per the germline V gene, CDR1 is PRHDT and CDR2 is FYEKMQ (reference sequence). This CDR3 reads CASRGAGDTDTQYF.

The chain is built from TRBV18 and TRBJ2-5; no DNA is available, so the TRBD2 call from TCRdb remains unchecked. In germline, CDR1 is KGHSH, CDR2 LQKENI. CDR3 size: 13 residues. CDR3: CASGRPEQETQYF.

This rearrangement joins TRBV15 to TRBJ1-5. The length of the CDR3 is 14 residues. CDR1 is LNHNV and CDR2 is YYDKDF in the germline V gene (reference sequence). CDR3 loop: CATSRGGLDQPQHF.

This chain uses TRBV7-2 with TRBJ1-5. Germline V CDR1 and CDR2: SGHTA, FQGNSA. This CDR3 has 14 amino acids. The CDR3 sequence: CASRSNLGDQPQHF. The variable domain in full, with the rest retrieved from reference TRBV7-2 and TRBJ1-5, is GAGVSQSPSNKVTEKGKDVELRCDPISGHTALYWYRQSLGQGLEFLIYFQGNSAPDKSGLPSDRFSAERTGGSVSTLTIQRTQQEDSAVYLCASRSNLGDQPQHFGDGTRLSIL.

This chain links TRBV5-1 with TRBJ1-2. The CDR3 is 15 amino acids. Germline lookup yields CDR1 SGHRS and CDR2 YFSETQ. The CDR3 spells CASSLAEGGIYGYTF.

V usage is TRBV7-9 and J usage is TRBJ1-2; TCRdb calls TRBD1, which cannot be checked without DNA. This CDR3 contains 17 residues. Germline CDR1 is SEHNR and CDR2 is FQNEAQ (reference sequence). This chain's CDR3 is CASSLEGWGARSYGYTF.

The V call is TRBV5-1, the J call TRBJ2-3; absent DNA, TCRdb's TRBD2 call cannot be checked. Germline CDR1 reads SGHRS; CDR2 reads YFSETQ. CDR3 length: 16 amino acids. The chain's CDR3 is CASSLGAGGVTDTQYF.

The rearrangement links TRBV10-3 to TRBJ2-7. The CDR3 has 12 amino acids. Germline CDR1 ENHRY, CDR2 SYGVKD. This CDR3 is CAISHDTYEQYF.

The chain has TRBV4-1 and TRBJ1-2; TCRdb proposes TRBD1, but this gene call is untestable without DNA. The CDR3 covers 15 residues. Germline V CDR1 and CDR2: MGHRA, YSYEKL. The CDR3 region is CASSQVAGFNYGYTF.

The J gene is TRBJ1-2, the V gene TRBV2; the TRBD1 assignment by TCRdb is unverifiable without DNA. CDR1 is SNHLY, CDR2 FYNNEI, per germline. This CDR3 has 13 amino acids. The CDR3 loop reads CASSEGGDYGYTF. The variable domain in full, with the rest retrieved from reference TRBV2 and TRBJ1-2, is EPEVTQTPSHQVTQMGQEVILRCVPISNHLYFYWYRQILGQKVEFLVSFYNNEISEKSEIFDDQFSVERPDGSNFTLKIRSTKLEDSAMYFCASSEGGDYGYTFGSGTRLTVV.

The rearrangement uses TRBV27 and TRBJ2-2. Germline CDR1 reads MNHEY; CDR2 reads SMNVEV (reference sequence). The CDR3 has 14 residues. The chain's CDR3 is CASSTWVSTGELFF.

The genes are TRBV20-1 and TRBJ2-1; the D call from TCRdb, TRBD2, cannot be confirmed without DNA. The CDR3 is 17 amino acids. Germline V lookup: CDR1 DFQATT, CDR2 SNEGSKA (reference sequence). CDR3 sequence: CSARVMIAGGPSNEQFF.

This rearrangement joins TRBV10-3 to TRBJ2-1. This CDR3 region has 17 residues. Germline V gene sequence: CDR1 ENHRY, CDR2 SYGVKD. The CDR3 protein is CAISESIGRGSYNEQFF.

J is TRBJ1-5 and V is TRBV5-6; TCRdb lists TRBD1, though no DNA is available to test this call. CDR3 length equals 14 residues. Germline CDR1 is SGHDT and CDR2 is YYEEEE. The CDR3 protein is CASSLGQPDQPQHF.

The chain combines TRBV21-1 with TRBJ2-5; the D call of TRBD1 rests on TCRdb alone, since no DNA is present to check it. TRBV21-1 is assigned pseudogene status. The CDR3 is 14 residues long. CDR3 region: CASSKGRVVETQYF.

The chain carries TRBV5-4 and TRBJ1-3; TCRdb gives TRBD1 as the D gene, but with no DNA this cannot be confirmed. The CDR3 runs to 15 residues. Germline CDR1 and CDR2: SGHNT and YYREEE (reference sequence). The CDR3 loop is CASSLKEDSFDTIYF.

J is TRBJ1-3 and V is TRBV9; TCRdb selects TRBD1, and the lack of DNA leaves this call unchecked. Germline-derived CDR1 and CDR2 are SGDLS and YYNGEE. The CDR3 length is 16 residues. The chain's CDR3 is CASSAHRESSGNTIYF.